This T cell receptor (beta chain) derives from a study of blood T cell repertoires in COVID-19. Background on the study: T cells, B-cell-depleted T cells, or PBMCs supplied cDNA or gDNA.

Trimming pared 8 bases from V and 6 bases from J, leaving 14 bases between. The CDR3 sequence is 13 residues long. The germline V gene encodes CDR1 SGHAT and CDR2 FQNNGV. Clones were read by immunoSEQ multiplex PCR, and TCRdb kept only the in-frame ones, dropping some. The data contain 35,000 to 50,000 clones, roughly 80% of them seen just once; the ten biggest clones take up 9% to 10%. V usage is TRBV11-2 and J usage is TRBJ1-5, with D possibly matching TRBD1 (6 bases). The origin of this receptor is a man aged 55 to 70 in a cohort sampled during active COVID-19. The sequencing sample was made of peripheral blood. Here the CDR3 DNA reads TGTGCCAGCGAAGCAGGGGTCGGTCAGCCCCAGCATTTT. Amino acid sequence: CASEAGVGQPQHF.